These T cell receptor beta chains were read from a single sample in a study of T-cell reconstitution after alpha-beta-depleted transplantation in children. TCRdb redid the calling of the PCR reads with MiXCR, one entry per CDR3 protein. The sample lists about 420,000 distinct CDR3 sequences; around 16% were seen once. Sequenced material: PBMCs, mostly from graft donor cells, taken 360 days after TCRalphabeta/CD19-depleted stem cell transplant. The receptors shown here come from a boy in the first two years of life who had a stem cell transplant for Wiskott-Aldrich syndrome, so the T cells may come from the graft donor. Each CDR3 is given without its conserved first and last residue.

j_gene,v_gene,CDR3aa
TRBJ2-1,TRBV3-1,ASSHGTSGMRF
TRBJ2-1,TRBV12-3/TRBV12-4,ASSFGYGLAGGVGEQF
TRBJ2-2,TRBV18,ASSPFAGEGTGELF
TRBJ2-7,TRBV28,ASSFPGLADYEQY
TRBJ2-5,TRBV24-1,ATSDPGLAGGSGGETQY
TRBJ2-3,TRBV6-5,ASTPGSDTQY
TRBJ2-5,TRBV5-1,ASSLDRVGETQY
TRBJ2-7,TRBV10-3,AISESVTRGGNSYEQY
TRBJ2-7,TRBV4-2,ASSQETSGGGLYEQY
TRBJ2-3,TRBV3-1,ASSQAGADTQY
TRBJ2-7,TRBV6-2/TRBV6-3,ASSSRTDSYEQY
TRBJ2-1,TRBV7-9,ASSSLGGMNNEQF
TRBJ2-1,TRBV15,ATSPSGRQRNEQF
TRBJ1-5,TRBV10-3,ATKGIYGNQPQH
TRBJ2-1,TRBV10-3,AISESSWEGDNEQF
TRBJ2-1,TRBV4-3,ASSRWGALNEQF
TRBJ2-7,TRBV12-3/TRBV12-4,ASSLLGPWTSGKHEQY
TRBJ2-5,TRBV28,ASSLRVRAFGTQY
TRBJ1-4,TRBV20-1,SAYRLTNEKLF
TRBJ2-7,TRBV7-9,ASSLWGSSYEQY
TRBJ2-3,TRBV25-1,ASSERKGASTDTQY
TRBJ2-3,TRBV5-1,ASSLGLAGGVTDTQY
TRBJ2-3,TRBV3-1,ASSYSGIGDTQY
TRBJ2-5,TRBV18,ASSPYGQETQY
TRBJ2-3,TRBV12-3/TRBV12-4,ASSFEIRGGQTDTQY
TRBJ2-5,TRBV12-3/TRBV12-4,ASSLARKSQETQY
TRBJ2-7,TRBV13,ASSGQGRSYEQY
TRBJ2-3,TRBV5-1,ASSLPGLAGGRDTQY
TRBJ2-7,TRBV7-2,ASSRSGRSYEQY
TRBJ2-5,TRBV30,AWNGYGRKTQY
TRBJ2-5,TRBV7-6,ASSLVGGSQETQY
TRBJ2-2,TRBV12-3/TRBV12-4,ASSATSTGELF
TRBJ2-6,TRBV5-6,ASSFLASGANVLT
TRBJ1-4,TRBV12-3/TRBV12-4,ASSRTAEKLF
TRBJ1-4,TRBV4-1,ASSQGQSEKLF
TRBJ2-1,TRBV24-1,ATSDWNYNEQF
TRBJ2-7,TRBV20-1,SARRGGLYEQY
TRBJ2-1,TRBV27,ASSSSGRVYNEQF
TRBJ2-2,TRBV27,ASSSLLRGANTGELF
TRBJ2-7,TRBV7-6,ASSPRYRATYEQY
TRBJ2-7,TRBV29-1,SVRPRTGNYEQY
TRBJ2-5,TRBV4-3,ASSPTGFQETQY
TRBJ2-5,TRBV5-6,ASSLDPWTAQY
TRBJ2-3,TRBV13,ASSLFYPGVLSLTDTQY
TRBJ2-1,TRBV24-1,ATSDPGQGVNEQF
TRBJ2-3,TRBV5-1,ASSLKDTGRLSTDTQY
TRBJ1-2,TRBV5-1,ASSSDFTTNYGYT